This T cell receptor (beta chain) comes out of a study of blood T cell repertoires in COVID-19. Clones were read by immunoSEQ multiplex PCR, and TCRdb kept only the in-frame ones, dropping some. Among over 250,000 clones listed, roughly 80% were seen once. This clone was recorded only once. This CDR3 contains 17 residues. Germline lookup yields CDR1 LGHNA and CDR2 YNFKEQ. The ends lost 0 bases at V and 4 bases at J; junction bases unmatched: 4. This sequence joins TRBV4-2 and TRBJ1-3; 12 bases are a match to TRBD1. Material for sequencing was PBMCs or T cells enriched from blood (not recorded which). This receptor was obtained from a man aged 35 to 55 who had been exposed to COVID-19. The CDR3 DNA sequence: TGTGCCAGCAGCCAAGATGGGGACAGGGGGCGCGGAAACACCATATATTTT. Translating gives CASSQDGDRGRGNTIYF.